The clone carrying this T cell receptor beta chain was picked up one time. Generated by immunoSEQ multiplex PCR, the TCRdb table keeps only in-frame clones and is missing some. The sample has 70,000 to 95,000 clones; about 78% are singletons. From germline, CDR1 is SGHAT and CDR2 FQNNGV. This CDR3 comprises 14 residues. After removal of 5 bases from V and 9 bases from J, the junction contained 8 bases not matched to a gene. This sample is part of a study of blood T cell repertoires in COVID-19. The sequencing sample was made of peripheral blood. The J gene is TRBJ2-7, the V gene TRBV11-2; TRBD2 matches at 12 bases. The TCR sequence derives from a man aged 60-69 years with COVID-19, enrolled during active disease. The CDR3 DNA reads TGTGCCAGCAGCATCGGGACTAGCGGGTTGGGGCAGTACTTC. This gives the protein CASSIGTSGLGQYF.